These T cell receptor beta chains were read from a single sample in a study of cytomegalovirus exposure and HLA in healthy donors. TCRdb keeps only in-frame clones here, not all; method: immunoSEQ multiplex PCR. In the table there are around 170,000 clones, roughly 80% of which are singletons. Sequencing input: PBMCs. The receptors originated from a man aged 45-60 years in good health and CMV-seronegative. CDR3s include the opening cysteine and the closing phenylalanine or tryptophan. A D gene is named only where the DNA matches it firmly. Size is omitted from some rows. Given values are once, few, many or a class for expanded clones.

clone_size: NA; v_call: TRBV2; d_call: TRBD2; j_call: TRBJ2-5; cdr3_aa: CASKDRGGETQYF; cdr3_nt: TGTGCCAGCAAGGATCGGGGGGGGGAGACCCAGTACTTC
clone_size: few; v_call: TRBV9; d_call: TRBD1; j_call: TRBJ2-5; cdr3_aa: CASSPGQGFETQYF; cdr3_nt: TGTGCCAGCAGCCCGGGACAGGGCTTTGAGACCCAGTACTTC
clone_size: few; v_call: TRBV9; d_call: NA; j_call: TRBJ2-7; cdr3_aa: CASSVGGGDSYEQYF; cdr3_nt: TGTGCCAGCAGCGTAGGGGGCGGGGATTCCTACGAGCAGTACTTC
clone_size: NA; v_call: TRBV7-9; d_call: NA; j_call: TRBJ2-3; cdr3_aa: CASSPGGPDTQYF; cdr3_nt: TGTGCCAGCAGCCCGGGGGGCCCAGATACGCAGTATTTT
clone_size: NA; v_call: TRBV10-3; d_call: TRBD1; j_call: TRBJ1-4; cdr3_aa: CAISPGTGREKLFF; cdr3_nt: TGTGCCATCAGTCCCGGGACAGGGAGGGAAAAACTGTTTTTT
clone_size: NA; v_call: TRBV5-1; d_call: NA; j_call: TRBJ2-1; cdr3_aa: CASRYREGNEQFF; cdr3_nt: TGCGCCAGCAGGTACAGGGAGGGCAATGAGCAGTTCTTC
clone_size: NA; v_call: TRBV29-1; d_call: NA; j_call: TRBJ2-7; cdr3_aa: CSMTGVYEQYF; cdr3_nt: TGCAGCATGACAGGAGTCTACGAGCAGTACTTC
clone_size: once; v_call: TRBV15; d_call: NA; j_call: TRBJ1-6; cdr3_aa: CATSRDSNSPLHF; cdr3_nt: TGTGCCACCAGCAGAGATTCGAATTCACCCCTCCACTTT
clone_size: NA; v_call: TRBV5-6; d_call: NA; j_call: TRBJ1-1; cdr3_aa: CASSLDRLNTEAFF; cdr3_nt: TGTGCCAGCAGCTTGGACAGGCTGAACACTGAAGCTTTCTTT
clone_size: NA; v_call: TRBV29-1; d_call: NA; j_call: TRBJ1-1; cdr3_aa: CSVGTGFTEAFF; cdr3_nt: TGCAGCGTTGGCACAGGATTCACTGAAGCTTTCTTT
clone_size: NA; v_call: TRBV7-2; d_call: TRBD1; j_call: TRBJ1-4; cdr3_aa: CASSRDSATNEKLFF; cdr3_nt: TGTGCCAGCAGCCGGGACAGTGCAACTAATGAAAAACTGTTTTTT
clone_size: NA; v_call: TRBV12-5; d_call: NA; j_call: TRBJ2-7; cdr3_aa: CASGLVIGEMGHEQYF; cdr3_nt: TGTGCTAGTGGTTTGGTAATCGGGGAGATGGGCCACGAGCAGTACTTC
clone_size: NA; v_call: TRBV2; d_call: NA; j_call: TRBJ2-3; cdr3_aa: CASSEARGGPDTQYF; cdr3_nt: TGTGCCAGCAGTGAAGCGAGGGGGGGGCCAGATACGCAGTATTTT
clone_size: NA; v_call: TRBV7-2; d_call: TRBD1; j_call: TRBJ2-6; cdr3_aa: CASSFTGQGYGANVLTF; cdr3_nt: TGTGCCAGCAGCTTCACGGGACAGGGGTACGGGGCCAACGTCCTGACTTTC
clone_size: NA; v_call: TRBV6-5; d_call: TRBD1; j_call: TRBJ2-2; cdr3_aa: CASSSGQHTGELFF; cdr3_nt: TGTGCCAGCAGTTCGGGACAGCACACCGGGGAGCTGTTTTTT
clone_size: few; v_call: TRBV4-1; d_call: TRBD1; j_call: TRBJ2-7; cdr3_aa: CASSHLVIGGTGNYEQYF; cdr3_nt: TGCGCCAGCAGCCACCTGGTGATCGGGGGGACAGGGAACTACGAGCAGTACTTC
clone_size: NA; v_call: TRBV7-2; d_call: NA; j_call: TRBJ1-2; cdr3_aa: CASSQREGAHYGYTF; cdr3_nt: TGTGCCAGCAGCCAACGAGAAGGGGCACACTATGGCTACACCTTC
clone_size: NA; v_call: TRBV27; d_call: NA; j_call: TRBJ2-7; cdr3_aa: CASSFAGPYNEQYF; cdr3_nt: TGTGCCAGCAGTTTTGCCGGTCCCTATAACGAGCAGTACTTC
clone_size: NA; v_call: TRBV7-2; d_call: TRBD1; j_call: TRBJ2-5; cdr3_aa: CASSFPGQGETQYF; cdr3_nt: TGTGCCAGCAGCTTTCCGGGACAGGGGGAGACCCAGTACTTC
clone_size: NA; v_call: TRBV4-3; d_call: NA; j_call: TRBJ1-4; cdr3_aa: CASSQDWSSVGEKLFF; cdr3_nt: TGCGCCAGCAGCCAAGATTGGAGTTCAGTCGGCGAAAAACTGTTTTTT
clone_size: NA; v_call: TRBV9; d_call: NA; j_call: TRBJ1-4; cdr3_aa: CASSRWTDTNEKLFF; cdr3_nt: TGTGCCAGCAGCAGATGGACAGATACTAATGAAAAACTGTTTTTT
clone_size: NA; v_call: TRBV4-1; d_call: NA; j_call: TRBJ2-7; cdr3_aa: CASSQDEVRAGEQYF; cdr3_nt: TGCGCCAGCAGCCAAGATGAAGTCAGGGCTGGGGAGCAGTACTTC
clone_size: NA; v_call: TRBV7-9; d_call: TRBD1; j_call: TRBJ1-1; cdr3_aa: CSSSLGGSNTEAFF; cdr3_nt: TGTTCCAGCAGCTTAGGGGGCTCGAACACTGAAGCTTTCTTT
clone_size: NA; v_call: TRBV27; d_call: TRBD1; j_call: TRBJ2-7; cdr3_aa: CASAGRTGSYEQYF; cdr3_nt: TGTGCCAGCGCGGGGAGGACAGGGTCCTACGAGCAGTACTTC
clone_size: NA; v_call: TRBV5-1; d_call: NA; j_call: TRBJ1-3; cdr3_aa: CASSLNRGNTIYF; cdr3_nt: TGCGCCAGCAGCTTGAACAGGGGAAACACCATATATTTT
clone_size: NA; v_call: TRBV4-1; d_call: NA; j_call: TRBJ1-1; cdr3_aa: CASSQFRISGTEAFF; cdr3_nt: TGCGCCAGCAGCCAATTTCGAATCTCGGGGACTGAAGCTTTCTTT
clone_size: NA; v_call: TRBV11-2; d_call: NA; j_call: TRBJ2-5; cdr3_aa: CASSNVREAAETQYF; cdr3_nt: TGTGCCAGCAGCAACGTCAGAGAGGCGGCGGAGACCCAGTACTTC
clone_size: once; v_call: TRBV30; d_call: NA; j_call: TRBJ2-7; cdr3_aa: CAWSRSYEQYF; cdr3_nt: TGTGCCTGGAGTCGGTCCTACGAGCAGTACTTC
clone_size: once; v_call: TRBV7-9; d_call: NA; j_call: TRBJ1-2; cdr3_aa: CASSLDRSSIGYTF; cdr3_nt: TGTGCCAGCAGCTTGGACAGATCATCTATAGGCTACACCTTC
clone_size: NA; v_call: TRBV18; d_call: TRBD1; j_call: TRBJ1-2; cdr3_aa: CASSPGQGESGYTF; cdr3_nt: TGTGCCAGCTCCCCCGGACAGGGAGAATCTGGCTACACCTTC
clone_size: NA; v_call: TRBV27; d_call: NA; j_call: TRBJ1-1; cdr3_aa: CASSTPIKGDTEAFF; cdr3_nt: TGTGCCAGCAGTACCCCAATTAAGGGGGACACTGAAGCTTTCTTT
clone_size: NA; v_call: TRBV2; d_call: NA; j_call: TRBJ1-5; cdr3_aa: CASSEQGSNQPQHF; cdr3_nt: TGTGCCAGCAGTGAACAGGGGAGCAATCAGCCCCAGCATTTT
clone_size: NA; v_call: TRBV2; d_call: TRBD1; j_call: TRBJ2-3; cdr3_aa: CASRNRGRLTDTQYF; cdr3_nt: TGTGCCAGCAGGAACAGGGGCCGACTCACAGATACGCAGTATTTT
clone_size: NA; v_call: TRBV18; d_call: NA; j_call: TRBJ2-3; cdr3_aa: CASSPPRTDTQYF; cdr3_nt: TGTGCCAGCTCACCCCCCCGGACAGATACGCAGTATTTT
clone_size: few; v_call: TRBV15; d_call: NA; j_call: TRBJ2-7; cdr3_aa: CATTYDRGSYEQYF; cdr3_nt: TGTGCCACCACCTACGACCGGGGGAGCTACGAGCAGTACTTC
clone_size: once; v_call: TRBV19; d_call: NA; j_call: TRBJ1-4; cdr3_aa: CASRHQGMATNEKLFF; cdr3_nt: TGTGCCAGTAGACATCAGGGGATGGCAACTAATGAAAAACTGTTTTTT
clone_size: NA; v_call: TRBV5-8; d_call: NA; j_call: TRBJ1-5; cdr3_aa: CASSLVSGNQPQHF; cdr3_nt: TGTGCCAGCAGCTTGGTATCAGGCAATCAGCCCCAGCATTTT
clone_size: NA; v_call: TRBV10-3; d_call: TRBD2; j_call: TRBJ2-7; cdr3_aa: CATSQSGGPSYEQYF; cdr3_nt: TGTGCCACCAGCCAAAGCGGGGGCCCTTCCTACGAGCAGTACTTC
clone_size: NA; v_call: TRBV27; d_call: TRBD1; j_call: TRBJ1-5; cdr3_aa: CASRGTAPSQPQHF; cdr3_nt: TGTGCCAGCAGAGGGACAGCTCCTTCTCAGCCCCAGCATTTT
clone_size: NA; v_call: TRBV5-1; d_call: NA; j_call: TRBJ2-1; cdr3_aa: CASSSRMLWYNEQFF; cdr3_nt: TGCGCCAGCAGCTCGAGGATGTTATGGTACAATGAGCAGTTCTTC
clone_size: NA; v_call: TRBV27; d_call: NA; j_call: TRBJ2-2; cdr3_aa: CASSLGLANTGELFF; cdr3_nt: TGTGCCAGCAGTTTAGGGCTAGCCAACACCGGGGAGCTGTTTTTT
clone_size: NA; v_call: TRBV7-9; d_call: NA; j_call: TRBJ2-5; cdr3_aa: CASSLEEGRETQYF; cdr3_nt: TGTGCCAGCAGCTTAGAGGAGGGGCGAGAGACCCAGTACTTC
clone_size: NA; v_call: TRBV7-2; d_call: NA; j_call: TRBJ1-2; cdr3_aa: CASSLARFGYTF; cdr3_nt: TGTGCCAGCAGCTTAGCGAGGTTCGGCTACACCTTC
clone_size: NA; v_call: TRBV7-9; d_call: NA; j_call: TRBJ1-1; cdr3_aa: CASSLLELNTEAFF; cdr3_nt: TGTGCCAGCAGCTTATTGGAGTTGAACACTGAAGCTTTCTTT
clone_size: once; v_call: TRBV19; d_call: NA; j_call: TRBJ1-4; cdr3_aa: CASSIAEVREKLFF; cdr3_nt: TGTGCCAGTAGTATCGCGGAGGTCCGGGAAAAACTGTTTTTT
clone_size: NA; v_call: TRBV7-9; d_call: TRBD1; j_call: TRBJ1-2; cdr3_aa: CSSSLYLDRVVGYTF; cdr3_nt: TGTTCCAGCAGCCTGTACTTGGACAGGGTGGTTGGCTACACCTTC
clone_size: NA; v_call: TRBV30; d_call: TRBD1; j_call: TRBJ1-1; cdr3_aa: CAWNSTGKNTEAFF; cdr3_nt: TGTGCCTGGAACTCGACAGGGAAGAACACTGAAGCTTTCTTT
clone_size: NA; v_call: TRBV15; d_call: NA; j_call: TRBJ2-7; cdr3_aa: CATSRDPHLGTEQYF; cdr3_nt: TGTGCCACCAGCAGAGATCCGCATTTGGGCACCGAGCAGTACTTC
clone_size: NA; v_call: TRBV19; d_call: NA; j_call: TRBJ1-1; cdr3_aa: CATRQGNTEAFF; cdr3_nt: TGTGCCACCAGACAAGGGAACACTGAAGCTTTCTTT
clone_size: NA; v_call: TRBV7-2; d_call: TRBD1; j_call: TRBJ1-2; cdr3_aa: CASSLGTDRVGYGYTF; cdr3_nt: TGTGCCAGCAGCTTAGGAACGGACAGGGTGGGCTATGGCTACACCTTC
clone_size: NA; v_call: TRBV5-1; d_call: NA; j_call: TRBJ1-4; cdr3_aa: CASSLGPVRKGPNEKLFF; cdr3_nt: TGCGCCAGCAGCTTGGGACCAGTGAGGAAAGGCCCTAATGAAAAACTGTTTTTT
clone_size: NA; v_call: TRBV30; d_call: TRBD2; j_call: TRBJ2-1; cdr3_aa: CAWSGLAGTFYNEQFF; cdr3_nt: TGTGCCTGGAGTGGACTAGCGGGGACTTTTTACAATGAGCAGTTCTTC
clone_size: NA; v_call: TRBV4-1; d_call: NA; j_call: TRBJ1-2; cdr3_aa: CASSQDSGGPFLGYTF; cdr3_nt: TGCGCCAGCAGCCAAGATAGTGGAGGGCCCTTTTTGGGCTACACCTTC
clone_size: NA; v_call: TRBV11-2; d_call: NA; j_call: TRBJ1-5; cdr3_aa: CASSPGTTSNQPQHF; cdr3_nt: TGTGCCAGCAGCCCAGGGACAACTAGCAATCAGCCCCAGCATTTT
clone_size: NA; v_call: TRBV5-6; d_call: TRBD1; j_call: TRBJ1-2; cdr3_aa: CASSSSQGGVQYGYTF; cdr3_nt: TGTGCCAGCAGCTCCTCACAGGGGGGGGTTCAGTATGGCTACACCTTC
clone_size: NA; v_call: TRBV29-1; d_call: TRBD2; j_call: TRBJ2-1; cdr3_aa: CSVTGTSGGAVYNEQFF; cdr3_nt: TGCAGCGTTACCGGGACTAGCGGGGGGGCGGTCTACAATGAGCAGTTCTTC
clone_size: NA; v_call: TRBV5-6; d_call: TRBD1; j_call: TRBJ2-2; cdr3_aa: CASSGTGRNTGELLF; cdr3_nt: TGTGCCAGCAGCGGGACAGGGAGGAACACCGGGGAGCTGCTTTTT
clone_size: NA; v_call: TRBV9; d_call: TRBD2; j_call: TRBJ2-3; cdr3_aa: CASSVASGGTDTQYF; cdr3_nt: TGTGCCAGCAGCGTAGCTAGCGGGGGCACAGATACGCAGTATTTT
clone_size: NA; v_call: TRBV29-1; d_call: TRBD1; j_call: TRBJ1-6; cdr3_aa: CSARTGDSPLHF; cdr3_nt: TGCAGCGCCAGGACAGGGGATTCACCCCTCCACTTT
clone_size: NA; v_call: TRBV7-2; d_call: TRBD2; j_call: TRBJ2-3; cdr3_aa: CASSFDGGGTDTQYF; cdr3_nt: TGTGCCAGCAGCTTTGACGGGGGGGGCACAGATACGCAGTATTTT